The 29 T cell receptor beta chains given below trace back to one sample, sequenced in a study of blood T cells in healthy people across ages. Combining a sample-barcoded 5' primer with a J-beta primer mix, a second PCR ran for roughly 7 to 11 cycles. Each CDR3 protein is one row after TCRdb ran MiXCR on the 5' RACE reads. The table has around 780,000 distinct CDR3 sequences, around a quarter seen once; the top ten hold around 3%. The same sample was also used in a study of T cells of mothers and their children.

The sample taken for sequencing was blood. These TCRs come from a boy aged 5-17 years in good health.

There are a few counts of this clonotype. The chain employs TRBV7-2 and TRBJ1-4; D is unresolved. The CDR3 contains 13 residues. CDR1 and CDR2 (germline): SGHTA, FQGNSA. Trimming left V 1 base short and J 8 bases short, with 8 bases between. CDR3 nucleotides: TGTGCCAGCAGCTTAGAGCCCGAAGAAAAACTGTTTTTT. It specifies CASSLEPEEKLFF.

This rearrangement joins TRBV20-1 to TRBJ2-7, with 7 bases identical to TRBD1. V shed 4 bases and J 2 bases; nucleotides not matched to a gene: 5. CDR3 length: 13 residues. The V gene's germline CDR1 is DFQATT and CDR2 SNEGSKA (reference sequence). The CDR3 reads CSAKETGTYEQYF. The CDR3 DNA follows: TGCAGTGCTAAGGAGACAGGGACCTACGAGCAGTACTTC.

V and J are TRBV27 and TRBJ1-6; D not resolved. V gave up 5 bases and J gave up 7 bases, with 9 bases separating them. This CDR3 has 13 residues. CDR1 and CDR2 (germline): MNHEY, SMNVEV (reference sequence). DNA of the CDR3: TGTGCCAGCAGTACGCACGCAAATTCACCCCTCCACTTT. Its protein is CASSTHANSPLHF.

This clonotype was seen a few times. This sequence joins TRBV29-1 and TRBJ2-5, with D perhaps matching TRBD1 (5 bases). Trimming pared 4 bases from V and 1 base from J, leaving 7 bases between. CDR1 and CDR2 (germline): SQVTM, ANQGSEA. The CDR3 contains 12 residues. The CDR3 spells CSVARAQETQYF. The CDR3 DNA sequence: TGCAGCGTTGCCAGGGCCCAAGAGACCCAGTACTTC.

This clonotype was picked up a small number of times. The chain recombines TRBV20-1 with TRBJ2-5, with no clear D. Per the germline V gene, CDR1 is DFQATT and CDR2 is SNEGSKA (reference sequence). Between the trimmed V and J ends, which lost 1 base and 2 bases, there was a span of 8 bases. CDR3 size: 13 residues. The CDR3 protein is CSARVGKQETQYF. CDR3 DNA: TGCAGTGCTAGAGTAGGCAAACAAGAGACCCAGTACTTC.

To note about this clonotype: A much larger clonotype is one base distant, so this may be a read error. The V and J genes are TRBV5-1 and TRBJ2-5; 9 positions agree with TRBD2. Germline trimming cut 6 bases from V and 3 bases from J; bases unmatched to any gene: 3. Germline V gene lookup returns CDR1 SGHRS and CDR2 YFSETQ. CDR3 length: 13 amino acids. CDR3 protein: CASTERGEETQYF. The CDR3 DNA is TGCGCCAGCACGGAGCGGGGGGAAGAGACCCAGTACTTC.

The chain recombines TRBV4-1 with TRBJ1-5; D is undetermined. The CDR3 is 16 amino acids. Trimming cost V 1 base and J 6 bases, with 16 bases left between them. CDR1 MGHRA and CDR2 YSYEKL come from the germline V gene. CDR3: CASSQAWTGFIQPQHF. For the CDR3, the DNA is TGCGCCAGCAGCCAAGCATGGACCGGGTTTATTCAGCCCCAGCATTTT.

The genes are TRBV20-1 and TRBJ2-7; D remains ambiguous. V was cut by 4 bases and J by 5 bases, with 15 bases left in between. CDR1 DFQATT and CDR2 SNEGSKA come from the germline V gene (reference sequence). This CDR3 contains 13 residues. CDR3 DNA: TGCAGTGCTACCCCCTTTGATAAGGACGAGCAGTACTTC. Amino acids: CSATPFDKDEQYF.

V usage is TRBV4-1 and J usage is TRBJ1-4; the D gene is possibly TRBD1 (5 bases). Deletions cut 3 bases from V and 8 bases from J, with 13 bases between. The V gene's germline CDR1 is MGHRA and CDR2 YSYEKL. The CDR3 length is 14 residues. CDR3 region: CASSHRGSGEKLFF. Written as DNA, the CDR3 is TGCGCCAGCAGCCATAGGGGTAGCGGGGAAAAACTGTTTTTT.

The chain joins TRBV9 to TRBJ2-5; tentatively, D is TRBD1 (5 bases). The CDR3 has 15 amino acids. Germline V lookup: CDR1 SGDLS, CDR2 YYNGEE. The V end lost 0 bases, the J end lost 5 bases, and 14 bases lay between the germline ends. The CDR3 loop is CASSVVPGPEETQYF. Written as DNA, the CDR3 is TGTGCCAGCAGCGTAGTTCCAGGGCCCGAGGAGACCCAGTACTTC.

This clonotype was counted only a few times. The rearrangement links TRBV6-1 to TRBJ1-4; D is undetermined. Per germline, CDR1 MNHNS and CDR2 SASEGT. The ends were cut back, 5 bases at V and 8 bases at J, with 15 bases in the middle. The CDR3 is made up of 14 amino acids. The CDR3 loop reads CASSKGRLDEKLFF. The CDR3 DNA is TGTGCCAGCAGTAAAGGGAGGTTGGACGAAAAACTGTTTTTT.

The chain is built from TRBV29-1 and TRBJ2-5, with D tentatively TRBD1 (6 bases). This CDR3 comprises 16 residues. The germline gives CDR1 SQVTM, CDR2 ANQGSEA. Trimming took 1 base from V and 1 from J, leaving 16 bases between them. CDR3 DNA: TGCAGCGTTGAAGGACCTCCGGACAGTCTCCAAGAGACCCAGTACTTC. Protein: CSVEGPPDSLQETQYF.

This rearrangement joins TRBV4-2 to TRBJ1-1; TRBD1 is a possible D gene (6 bases). Germline V CDR1 and CDR2: LGHNA, YNFKEQ. The CDR3 is 16 residues long. The V end was cut by 0 bases, the J end by 1 base, with 12 bases between. DNA of the CDR3: TGTGCCAGCAGCCAAGAGCCGGGACATGGGAACACTGAAGCTTTCTTT. Protein sequence: CASSQEPGHGNTEAFF.

The chain combines TRBV5-1 with TRBJ2-7; TRBD1 agrees at 7 bases. The CDR3 runs 14 residues. The V gene end was trimmed by 8 bases and the J gene end by 6 bases; junction bases not matched to a gene: 14. The V gene's germline CDR1 is SGHRS and CDR2 YFSETQ. For the CDR3, the DNA is TGCGCCAGTCGTGAGGGGGCAGGGTTTATCGAGCAGTACTTC. Residues: CASREGAGFIEQYF. The full variable domain, completed using reference TRBV5-1 and TRBJ2-7, is KAGVTQTPRYLIKTRGQQVTLSCSPISGHRSVSWYQQTPGQGLQFLFEYFSETQRNKGNFPGRFSGRQFSNSRSEMNVSTLELGDSALYLCASREGAGFIEQYFGPGTRLTVT.

The rearrangement links TRBV4-1 to TRBJ2-5; no clear D. V dropped 8 bases and J dropped 4 bases, with 20 bases sitting between them. The CDR3 runs to 15 residues. Germline CDR1 reads MGHRA; CDR2 reads YSYEKL. The CDR3, as DNA: TGCGCCAGCTCCGACCCTTTCCAAGTGGGAGAGACCCAGTACTTC. Encoded protein: CASSDPFQVGETQYF.

This clonotype was seen only a few times. The gene calls are TRBV20-1 and TRBJ1-2; 10 nucleotides match TRBD1. The ends lost 6 bases at V and 2 bases at J; junction bases unmatched: 6. The CDR3 length is 14 residues. The V gene's germline CDR1 is DFQATT and CDR2 SNEGSKA (reference sequence). The CDR3 region is CSAHKTGGNYGYTF. CDR3 sequence (DNA): TGCAGTGCCCACAAGACAGGGGGCAACTATGGCTACACCTTC.

The chain recombines TRBV23-1 with TRBJ2-2; TRBD2 is a possible D gene (5 bases). TRBV23-1 is recorded as an ORF, its role being uncertain. The CDR3 length is 17 residues. V lost 0 bases, J lost 3 bases, and 14 bases lay in between. DNA for the CDR3: TGCGCCAGCAGTCAATCTCCGGCCCCGCGGGACACCGGGGAGCTGTTTTTT. Its translation: CASSQSPAPRDTGELFF.

The V and J genes are TRBV28 and TRBJ1-2; the D is unclear. The V end was cut by 7 bases, the J end by 4 bases, with 10 bases between. The germline gives CDR1 MDHEN, CDR2 SYDVKM. This CDR3 region has 12 residues. The CDR3 spells CASNLRGYGYTF. The CDR3 nucleotides read TGTGCCAGCAACCTCCGGGGCTATGGCTACACCTTC.

This clonotype was found a few times. V usage is TRBV18 and J usage is TRBJ2-5; D ambiguous. The CDR3 covers 13 residues. The germline V and J ends were trimmed by 0 bases and 5 bases, with 7 bases remaining between them. Per germline, CDR1 KGHSH and CDR2 LQKENI. DNA of the CDR3: TGTGCCAGCTCACCACCGGGGAATGAGACCCAGTACTTC. It yields the protein CASSPPGNETQYF.

The chain carries TRBV2 and TRBJ2-1, with 10 bases aligning to TRBD2. This CDR3 is 15 amino acids long. Germline assignment: CDR1 SNHLY and CDR2 FYNNEI. The V and J ends lost 1 base and 6 bases, in that order; junction bases with no gene match: 3. The chain's CDR3 is CASSEERGGPNEQFF. CDR3 in DNA: TGTGCCAGCAGTGAAGAGCGGGGGGGCCCCAATGAGCAGTTCTTC.

This clonotype has just a few counts. This chain links TRBV7-9 with TRBJ1-4, with TRBD1 as a possible D gene (6 bases). In germline, CDR1 is SEHNR, CDR2 FQNEAQ (reference sequence). The V end lost 5 bases, the J end lost 5 bases, and 15 bases lay between the germline ends. The CDR3 runs to 15 residues. The DNA of the CDR3 is TGTGCCAGCAGCACCCAGACAGGCGAAAATGAAAAACTGTTTTTT. Translation: CASSTQTGENEKLFF.

This rearrangement joins TRBV27 to TRBJ2-7; D may be TRBD1 or TRBD2 (5 bases each). Germline lookup yields CDR1 MNHEY and CDR2 SMNVEV (reference sequence). V gave up 1 base and J gave up 8 bases, with 12 bases separating them. This CDR3 comprises 13 residues. The CDR3 sequence is CASSLWGPIQQYF. In nucleotides, the CDR3 is TGTGCCAGCAGTTTATGGGGACCCATTCAGCAGTACTTC.

The chain links TRBV12-3 or TRBV12-4 to TRBJ2-7; D may correspond to TRBD1 or TRBD2 (5 bases each). V lost 0 bases to trimming and J lost 6 bases, with 12 bases between them. This CDR3 is 14 amino acids long. The CDR3 DNA reads as TGTGCCAGCAGTTTAGCTATCCGGGGCCGCGAGCAGTACTTC. Amino acids: CASSLAIRGREQYF.

This clonotype has just a few counts. The V call is TRBV28, the J call TRBJ1-5; 8 bases agree with TRBD1. The CDR3 has 15 residues. Germline CDR1 MDHEN, CDR2 SYDVKM. Germline trimming cut 9 bases from V and 1 base from J; bases unmatched to any gene: 8. CDR3 sequence reads: CASERDRLSNQPQHF. In nucleotides, the CDR3 is TGTGCCAGTGAAAGGGACAGGTTAAGCAATCAGCCCCAGCATTTT.

V gene TRBV20-1 combines with J gene TRBJ2-5, with 7 bases fitting TRBD1. The J call may be wrong; the DNA end is better matched by TRBJ2-7. Germline V gives CDR1 DFQATT, CDR2 SNEGSKA (reference sequence). The CDR3 consists of 14 residues. CDR3 protein: CSARKPGQNYEQYF. In nucleotides, the CDR3 is TGCAGTGCTAGAAAACCGGGACAGAACTACGAGCAGTACTTC.

In this sample, this clonotype turned up a few times. V gene TRBV7-6 combines with J gene TRBJ2-5; tentative D call: TRBD1 (6 bases). Germline CDR1 and CDR2: SGHVS and FNYEAQ. Trimming removed 0 bases at V and 5 bases at J, with 16 bases between. This CDR3 has 16 residues. CDR3 in amino acids: CASSLANRVRGETQYF. The CDR3, as DNA: TGTGCCAGCAGCTTAGCCAACAGGGTGAGAGGGGAGACCCAGTACTTC. Supplemented by reference TRBV7-6 and TRBJ2-5, the full variable domain reads GAGVSQSPRYKVTKRGQDVALRCDPISGHVSLYWYRQALGQGPEFLTYFNYEAQQDKSGLPNDRFSAERPEGSISTLTIQRTEQRDSAMYRCASSLANRVRGETQYFGPGTRLLVL.

This clonotype was seen only a few times. The chain recombines TRBV12-3 or TRBV12-4 with TRBJ2-5; a weak D match, TRBD2 (6 bases). The CDR3 length is 15 residues. The V and J ends lost 3 bases and 2 bases respectively, with 13 bases between them. The CDR3 spells CASSLPRAGQETQYF. The CDR3 DNA follows: TGTGCCAGCAGTTTGCCCCGGGCGGGACAAGAGACCCAGTACTTC.

This clonotype was seen a few times. The chain employs TRBV7-9 and TRBJ1-2; D remains ambiguous. The CDR3 has 14 residues. Germline V gene sequence: CDR1 SEHNR, CDR2 FQNEAQ (reference sequence). Deletions cut 7 bases from V and 5 bases from J, with 17 bases between. CDR3 residues: CASNRMGSLYGYTF. CDR3 in DNA: TGTGCCAGCAATCGAATGGGCAGCCTTTATGGCTACACCTTC.

This clonotype turned up a few times. Here the CDR3 DNA reads TGTGCCAGCCGAACTCGACAGGGGGAAAACATTCAGTACTTC. Protein sequence: CASRTRQGENIQYF. The J gene is TRBJ2-4, the V gene TRBV27, with 9 bases aligning to TRBD1. CDR1 and CDR2 from the germline V gene are MNHEY and SMNVEV (reference sequence). This CDR3 contains 14 residues. With 8 bases clipped from V and 5 bases from J, the junction kept 7 bases outside the gene matches.